These T cell receptor beta chains were read from a single sample in a study of graft-versus-host responses after intestinal transplantation. Using immunoSEQ multiplex PCR, the repertoire was profiled, and TCRdb retains in-frame clones only, with some absent. Of about 47,000 clones detected, 80% to 95% appear once; the ten largest clones hold 5% to 7%. The source was PBMCs, collected 750 to 800 days after a first intestinal transplant, on the day of a second. Receptors were obtained from a human patient who received an intestinal transplant, so some T cells may come from the graft donor. Each CDR3 is given with its conserved first and last residue. The D gene is left open where the match is weak.

>TRBJ2-5|TRBV7-9|-
CASSPSGWEETQYF
TGTGCCAGCAGCCCGTCGGGTTGGGAAGAGACCCAGTACTTC
>TRBJ1-2|TRBV13|-
CASSLGEGSNYGYTF
TGTGCCAGCAGCTTAGGAGAAGGATCGAACTATGGCTACACCTTC
>TRBJ2-5|TRBV21-1|-
CASSKTSGEETQYF
TGTGCCAGCAGCAAGACTAGCGGGGAAGAGACCCAGTACTTC
>TRBJ1-5|TRBV19|-
CASSIDGTYNQPQHF
TGTGCCAGTAGTATAGATGGGACATACAATCAGCCCCAGCATTTT
>TRBJ1-3|TRBV7-9|-
CASSSGGRNTIYF
TGTGCCAGCAGCTCTGGGGGTAGAAACACCATATATTTT
>TRBJ2-7|TRBV2|-
CASASYEQYF
TGTGCCAGCGCGTCCTACGAGCAGTACTTC
>TRBJ2-7|TRBV5-6|-
CASSLIWGRQEQYF
TGTGCCAGCAGCTTGATATGGGGGCGGCAAGAGCAGTACTTC
>TRBJ2-1|TRBV27|TRBD2
CASSSSGRLSYNEQFF
TGTGCCAGCAGTTCTAGCGGGCGCCTCTCCTACAATGAGCAGTTCTTC
>TRBJ2-7|TRBV6-1|TRBD1
CASSEAAGGGNYEQYF
TGTGCCAGCAGTGAAGCCGCAGGGGGCGGGAACTACGAGCAGTACTTC
>TRBJ2-5|TRBV5-1|-
CASSSGNWADQETQYF
TGCGCCAGCAGCTCGGGCAATTGGGCGGATCAAGAGACCCAGTACTTC